One sample yielded the 31 T cell receptor beta chains listed below, sequenced in a study of blood T cells in healthy people across ages. A second PCR, run for about 6 to 11 cycles, used a sample-barcoded 5' primer plus a J-beta primer mix. TCRdb re-called the 5' RACE reads with MiXCR, one entry per CDR3 protein. The sample lists around 970,000 distinct CDR3 sequences; roughly half were seen once. The sequencing input was blood. These receptors were taken from a woman aged 60-75 years in good health.

The chain joins TRBV7-2 to TRBJ2-3; 9 bases align to TRBD2. The CDR3 consists of 17 residues. Germline trimming cut 0 bases from V and 3 bases from J; bases unmatched to any gene: 7. Per the germline V gene, CDR1 is SGHTA and CDR2 is FQGNSA. As DNA, the CDR3 is TGTGCCAGCAGCTTAGCTGCTAGCGGGATATCTACAGATACGCAGTATTTT. Its protein product is CASSLAASGISTDTQYF.

The chain uses TRBV6-1 and TRBJ2-6, with TRBD2 matching over 7 bases. After removal of 6 bases from V and 1 base from J, the junction contained 9 bases not matched to a gene. From germline, CDR1 is MNHNS and CDR2 SASEGT. CDR3 length equals 17 residues. In nucleotides, the CDR3 is TGTGCCAGCAGCCCGCGGGGAGGGTTTTCTGGGGCCAACGTCCTGACTTTC. Protein product: CASSPRGGFSGANVLTF.

The J gene is TRBJ2-5, the V gene TRBV5-1; TRBD1 agrees at 9 bases. The CDR3 spans 15 residues. The trim removed 4 bases at V and 3 bases at J, leaving 7 bases unmatched. Germline CDR1 and CDR2: SGHRS and YFSETQ. CDR3 bases: TGCGCCAGCAGCCAACAGGGGGCCGGTAAAGAGACCCAGTACTTC. Protein product: CASSQQGAGKETQYF.

In its sample, this clonotype was seen many times. The rearrangement uses TRBV7-2 and TRBJ1-2, with 9 bases identical to TRBD1. The V and J ends lost 5 bases and 2 bases, in that order; junction bases with no gene match: 12. Germline V gene lookup returns CDR1 SGHTA and CDR2 FQGNSA. The CDR3 has 17 amino acids. The DNA for the CDR3 is TGTGCCAGCAGCGTCGGGACAGGGATTGCGGGAAACTATGGCTACACCTTC. It codes for CASSVGTGIAGNYGYTF.

The chain recombines TRBV5-1 with TRBJ2-5; 7 bases are a match to TRBD1. TRBJ2-7 explains the end of the DNA better; the J call may be wrong. Germline V lookup: CDR1 SGHRS, CDR2 YFSETQ. CDR3 length: 15 amino acids. The CDR3 reads CASSPTGTEGDEQYF. The CDR3 region has the DNA TGCGCCAGCAGCCCGACCGGGACAGAGGGTGACGAGCAGTACTTC.

The table lists this clonotype with a few counts. V gene TRBV4-1 combines with J gene TRBJ2-1, with 8 bases fitting TRBD2. Germline-derived CDR1 and CDR2 are MGHRA and YSYEKL. V trimming: 3 bases; J trimming: 2 bases; junction bases outside the gene matches: 6. CDR3 size: 16 residues. This CDR3 reads CASSQPSGGTYNEQFF. For the CDR3, the DNA is TGCGCCAGCAGCCAGCCCAGCGGGGGCACCTACAATGAGCAGTTCTTC.

The chain links TRBV7-6 to TRBJ2-5; 7 bases match TRBD2. There are 15 residues in the CDR3. The ends lost 1 base at V and 3 bases at J; junction bases unmatched: 5. Germline loops: CDR1 SGHVS, CDR2 FNYEAQ. CDR3 sequence reads: CASSLGLADKETQYF. The CDR3 DNA sequence: TGTGCCAGCAGCTTAGGCCTAGCGGATAAAGAGACCCAGTACTTC.

This chain uses TRBV7-8 with TRBJ1-5; 7 bases line up with TRBD1. Germline CDR1 is SGHVS and CDR2 is FQNEAQ. J gave up 5 bases and V 0 bases, and 4 bases lay outside the gene matches. CDR3 length: 15 amino acids. CDR3 DNA sequence: TGTGCCAGCAGCTTAGCGAGGGACAGCTATCAGCCCCAGCATTTT. It is translated as CASSLARDSYQPQHF.

This clonotype was picked up a small number of times. The rearrangement joins TRBV7-4 to TRBJ2-1, with 9 bases aligning to TRBD2. Germline values: CDR1 SGHVT, CDR2 SQSDAQ. Germline trimming cut 2 bases from V and 10 bases from J; bases unmatched to any gene: 18. This CDR3 has 18 residues. The DNA of the CDR3 is TGTGCCAGCAGCTTAACCTTTCTTGCGGGAGGGCCCTTAGAGGAGCAGTTCTTC. This gives the protein CASSLTFLAGGPLEEQFF.

This clonotype was found a few times. The CDR3 nucleotides are TGTGCCAGCAGCGCGACTAGCAGCTCAGATACGCAGTATTTT. It codes for CASSATSSSDTQYF. V usage is TRBV7-2 and J usage is TRBJ2-3; the match to TRBD2 covers 7 bases. The CDR3 spans 14 residues. CDR1 and CDR2 from the germline V gene are SGHTA and FQGNSA. The V and J ends lost 5 bases and 4 bases, in that order; junction bases with no gene match: 6.

The rearrangement joins TRBV6-6 to TRBJ2-7, with TRBD2 identical over 8 bases. Germline lookup yields CDR1 MNHNY and CDR2 SVGAGI (reference sequence). The CDR3 has 15 amino acids. J gave up 6 bases and V 2 bases, and 9 bases lay outside the gene matches. CDR3 loop: CASSYELAGRGEQYF. As DNA, the CDR3 is TGTGCCAGCAGTTACGAGTTAGCGGGACGAGGCGAGCAGTACTTC.

This chain links TRBV28 with TRBJ1-5, with 7 bases lining up with TRBD1. CDR3 length: 14 residues. Losses at the gene ends were 2 bases for V and 5 bases for J; bases not matched to a gene: 3. Germline CDR1 is MDHEN and CDR2 is SYDVKM. CDR3 bases: TGTGCCAGCAGTTTAGGCAGGGGGTATCAGCCCCAGCATTTT. Amino acid sequence: CASSLGRGYQPQHF.

The chain links TRBV5-1 to TRBJ1-2, with 10 bases that match TRBD1. The CDR3 is 14 amino acids. Per the germline V gene, CDR1 is SGHRS and CDR2 is YFSETQ. V gave up 5 bases and J gave up 8 bases; unmatched junction bases: 9. CDR3 in amino acids: CASRFLGTGDGYTF. CDR3 nucleotide sequence: TGCGCCAGCAGGTTCCTCGGGACAGGGGACGGCTACACCTTC.

Notes on this clonotype: One end of the junction is discordant with germline, which a read error may explain. The rearrangement links TRBV10-3 to TRBJ1-4, with 10 bases lining up with TRBD1. Germline V lookup: CDR1 ENHRY, CDR2 SYGVKD. The CDR3 is 15 amino acids. CDR3 sequence (DNA): TGTGCCACCAGTGGGGGGACAGGGGAGAACGAAAAACTGTTTTTT. It translates to CATSGGTGENEKLFF.

The chain combines TRBV14 with TRBJ2-5, with TRBD1 as a possible D gene (6 bases). V lost 4 bases and J 2 bases, leaving 14 bases between the germline ends. From germline, CDR1 is SGHDN and CDR2 FVKESK. The length of the CDR3 is 15 residues. The CDR3 DNA sequence: TGTGCCAGCAGCCCGACAGGAGGTGCACAAGAGACCCAGTACTTC. This codes for CASSPTGGAQETQYF.

The rearrangement joins TRBV6-1 to TRBJ2-1; D may be TRBD1 or TRBD2 (6 bases each). CDR3 length equals 15 residues. The germline V gene encodes CDR1 MNHNS and CDR2 SASEGT. V was trimmed by 3 bases and J by 3 bases, leaving 12 bases between them. The CDR3 coding sequence is TGTGCCAGCAGTGATCTGAGGGGGGTCTACAATGAGCAGTTCTTC. Translation gives CASSDLRGVYNEQFF.

This clonotype has just a few counts. The chain carries TRBV29-1 and TRBJ2-2; maybe TRBD1 (6 bases). V was shortened by 7 bases and J by 1 base, with 13 bases between the two germline ends. CDR1 and CDR2 (germline): SQVTM, ANQGSEA. The CDR3 totals 14 residues. CDR3 sequence (DNA): TGCAGCGGACAGGCCTCCCTGAACACCGGGGAGCTGTTTTTT. Translation: CSGQASLNTGELFF.

The V gene is TRBV5-1, the J gene TRBJ2-1, with D perhaps matching TRBD1 (6 bases). Per the germline V gene, CDR1 is SGHRS and CDR2 is YFSETQ. With 3 bases removed from V and 6 bases from J, the gap between germline ends came to 16 bases. This CDR3 spans 15 amino acids. The CDR3 DNA reads TGCGCCAGCAGCTCTAGGGACAATGTCGGCAATGAGCAGTTCTTC. Protein product: CASSSRDNVGNEQFF.

This clonotype was seen more than once but under ten times. This sequence joins TRBV12-3 or TRBV12-4 and TRBJ2-3, with no clear D. There are 13 residues in the CDR3. Trimming took off 1 base at V and 6 bases at J, with 8 bases between the two ends. The CDR3 coding sequence is TGTGCCAGCAGTTTAGGTTCTCGGGATACGCAGTATTTT. It specifies CASSLGSRDTQYF.

This clonotype has a handful of counts. The chain recombines TRBV4-2 with TRBJ2-7; 8 bases match TRBD1. V lost 0 bases to trimming and J lost 4 bases; unmatched junction nucleotides: 8. This CDR3 has 16 amino acids. The germline V gene has CDR1 LGHNA and CDR2 YNFKEQ. The CDR3 bases are TGTGCCAGCAGCCAAGACGGGACAGGTAATATATACGAGCAGTACTTC. Encoded protein: CASSQDGTGNIYEQYF.

This clonotype showed up many times. The chain couples TRBV29-1 to TRBJ2-7; possible D gene TRBD2, 6 bases. The CDR3 contains 11 residues. The V gene lost 6 bases and the J gene lost 1 base, with 7 bases spanning the gap. Per germline, CDR1 SQVTM and CDR2 ANQGSEA. The chain's CDR3 is CSVGLSYEQYF. CDR3 DNA sequence: TGCAGCGTCGGACTATCCTACGAGCAGTACTTC.

This clonotype was found once. This chain links TRBV6-2 or TRBV6-3 with TRBJ2-4, with 9 bases fitting TRBD2. Unmatched junction bases numbered 5, after V lost 0 bases and J lost 5 bases. This CDR3 comprises 16 residues. CDR1 and CDR2 (germline): MNHEY, SVGEGT. The CDR3 loop reads CASSYSPRLAENIQYF. CDR3 bases: TGTGCCAGCAGTTACTCCCCGCGACTAGCGGAAAACATTCAGTACTTC.

Details on this clonotype: A much larger clone lies a single base off, so this may be a read error. This chain connects TRBV29-1 to TRBJ2-7; a weak D match, TRBD2 (6 bases). The CDR3 contains 11 residues. Trimming cost V 4 bases and J 6 bases, with 10 bases left between them. Germline CDR1 is SQVTM and CDR2 is ANQGSEA. The CDR3 loop reads CSVVIGGEQYF. CDR3 DNA sequence: TGCAGCGTTGTGATCGGGGGCGAGCAGTACTTC.

The chain employs TRBV7-2 and TRBJ2-1; D is ambiguous. The CDR3 is 12 residues long. CDR1 and CDR2 (germline): SGHTA, FQGNSA. The germline V and J ends were trimmed by 4 bases and 5 bases, with 6 bases remaining between them. For the CDR3, the DNA is TGTGCCAGCAGCTCGACAAACAATGAGCAGTTCTTC. As protein: CASSSTNNEQFF.

This chain joins TRBV12-3 or TRBV12-4 and TRBJ1-4, with TRBD1 matching 7 bases. There are 13 residues in the CDR3. V dropped 5 bases and J dropped 8; count of bases not matched to a gene: 5. The CDR3 DNA sequence: TGTGCCAGCAGTCCCGGGACAGCCGAAAAACTGTTTTTT. It encodes CASSPGTAEKLFF.

This chain joins TRBV6-6 and TRBJ2-5; D gene uncertain. CDR3 length equals 15 residues. Germline V lookup: CDR1 MNHNY, CDR2 SVGAGI (reference sequence). V was clipped by 7 bases and J by 4 bases, with 19 bases between them. The CDR3 region is CASTPDGSRSETQYF. DNA for the CDR3: TGTGCCAGCACCCCTGACGGCAGTAGGTCAGAGACCCAGTACTTC.

The chain employs TRBV7-2 and TRBJ2-3; D might be TRBD1 (5 bases). Germline loops: CDR1 SGHTA, CDR2 FQGNSA. This CDR3 region has 12 residues. Trimming removed 4 bases at V and 5 bases at J, with 7 bases between. CDR3 protein: CASSSQGDTQYF. The CDR3 DNA sequence: TGTGCCAGCAGCTCGCAGGGAGATACGCAGTATTTT.

This chain joins TRBV6-5 and TRBJ2-5; 8 bases align to TRBD2. Judging by the DNA end, TRBJ2-7 fits better; the J call may be wrong. The CDR3 length is 20 residues. Germline V CDR1 and CDR2: MNHEY, SVGAGI. CDR3 in amino acids: CASSYPTNPGLGSYPGEQYF. Here the CDR3 DNA reads TGTGCCAGCAGTTACCCTACTAATCCGGGACTAGGTTCTTACCCTGGCGAGCAGTACTTC.

This clonotype appeared a few times. The chain couples TRBV13 to TRBJ1-2; no clear D gene. The CDR3 loop spans 13 amino acids. Between the trimmed V and J ends, which lost 7 bases and 3 bases, there was a span of 12 bases. Looked up from germline, CDR1 is PRHDT and CDR2 is FYEKMQ (reference sequence). The CDR3 here is CASTQRGDYGYTF. CDR3 in DNA: TGTGCCAGCACCCAACGGGGAGACTATGGCTACACCTTC.

This chain uses TRBV2 with TRBJ2-3; D ambiguous. Germline V gene lookup returns CDR1 SNHLY and CDR2 FYNNEI. The CDR3 extends over 17 amino acids. Trimming stripped 2 bases from V and 2 bases from J, with 17 bases between. The CDR3 reads CASSESHLVDLTDTQYF. In DNA form, the CDR3 reads TGTGCCAGCAGTGAAAGTCACCTCGTAGACCTCACAGATACGCAGTATTTT.

This clonotype was seen only a few times. The chain is built from TRBV7-2 and TRBJ2-3, with 10 bases aligning to TRBD2. The CDR3 loop spans 20 amino acids. The germline V gene encodes CDR1 SGHTA and CDR2 FQGNSA. V was clipped by 2 bases and J by 1 base; unmatched bases: 15. The CDR3 coding sequence is TGTGCCAGCAGCTTACGGACATCTCGAAGCAGCGGGAGGGGCACAGATACGCAGTATTTT. It is translated as CASSLRTSRSSGRGTDTQYF. Together with reference TRBV7-2 and TRBJ2-3, the CDR3 gives the full variable domain: GAGVSQSPSNKVTEKGKDVELRCDPISGHTALYWYRQSLGQGLEFLIYFQGNSAPDKSGLPSDRFSAERTGGSVSTLTIQRTQQEDSAVYLCASSLRTSRSSGRGTDTQYFGPGTRLTVL.